Shown below are 8 T cell receptor beta chains from a single sample sequenced in a study of prognosis after radiotherapy for stage I lung cancer (dated by TCRdb to 2020 to 2022). Sequencing used an Illumina HiSeq 3000. Two rounds of multiplex PCR were used to amplify the TCR beta CDR3 region from genomic DNA. In the first round of PCR, primers specific to each TRBV and TRBJ gene were used, and the primer sequences are filed in Chinese patent CN105087789A. The public reads were quality trimmed at Q25 with fastp and then assembled into clones with MiXCR by TCRdb, keeping productive beta chains. Merged by CDR3 protein, the rows form single entries marked with the most common genes and DNA. The sample data list some 36,000 distinct CDR3 sequences, and roughly 24% of these were observed just once. The top ten hold about 25% of the sample. Sequencing was performed on PBMCs, taken before or after stereotactic body radiation therapy (not recorded which). The source is a donor over 45 with non-small cell lung cancer.

The sample holds many counts of this clonotype. This sequence joins TRBV20-1 and TRBJ2-2; D may be TRBD2 (7 bases). This CDR3 is built from 15 residues. The V and J ends lost 6 bases and 0 bases respectively, with 14 bases between them. Germline loops: CDR1 DFQATT, CDR2 SNEGSKA (reference sequence). CDR3 nucleotides: TGCAGTGCCGGGGGGCAGGGGACGAACACCGGGGAGCTGTTTTTT. Amino acids: CSAGGQGTNTGELFF.

By its share, this clonotype is medium-sized (0.01 to 0.1%). This chain's CDR3 is CSATQGWGSGTREQYF. The CDR3 nucleotides are TGCAGTGCTACACAGGGGTGGGGGTCCGGCACTCGGGAGCAGTACTTC. The gene calls are TRBV20-1 and TRBJ2-7; TRBD1 matches 7 bases. Looked up from germline, CDR1 is DFQATT and CDR2 is SNEGSKA (reference sequence). This CDR3 has 16 residues. The V and J ends lost 4 bases and 7 bases, in that order; junction bases with no gene match: 19.

This clonotype was counted ten times or more. V is TRBV6-1 and J is TRBJ2-7; perhaps TRBD2 as D (5 bases). The V gene's germline CDR1 is MNHNS and CDR2 SASEGT. V shed 2 bases and J shed 3 bases, with 11 bases lying between them. The CDR3 extends over 14 amino acids. CDR3 region: CASSESGNLYEQYF. The CDR3 DNA is TGTGCCAGCAGTGAATCGGGGAACCTCTACGAGCAGTACTTC.

At least ten counts were recorded for this clonotype. The chain links TRBV24-1 to TRBJ2-1; 7 nucleotides line up with TRBD2. CDR3 length: 13 amino acids. J gave up 6 bases and V 7 bases, and 5 bases lay outside the gene matches. Germline CDR1 and CDR2: KGHDR and SFDVKD. Here the CDR3 DNA reads TGTGCCACCAGAGCGGGAATTGTCAATGAGCAGTTCTTC. This translates into CATRAGIVNEQFF.

This clonotype has a count of ten or more. This sequence joins TRBV30 and TRBJ2-1; tentatively, D is TRBD2 (6 bases). This CDR3 spans 15 amino acids. CDR1 and CDR2 from the germline V gene are GTSNPN and SVGIG (reference sequence). Trimming took 1 base from V and 0 from J, leaving 10 bases between them. CDR3 sequence: CAWSGLGGSYNEQFF. In DNA form, the CDR3 reads TGTGCCTGGAGTGGTCTGGGGGGCTCCTACAATGAGCAGTTCTTC. The whole variable domain, filled in from reference TRBV30 and TRBJ2-1, reads SQTIHQWPATLVQPVGSPLSLECTVEGTSNPNLYWYRQAAGRGLQLLFYSVGIGQISSEVPQNLSASRPQDRQFILSSKKLLLSDSGFYLCAWSGLGGSYNEQFFGPGTRLTVL.

This clonotype showed up many times. The rearrangement uses TRBV6-1 and TRBJ2-7, with D tentatively TRBD2 (7 bases). The CDR3 is made up of 15 amino acids. V lost 0 bases and J lost 5, with 14 bases in between. Per the germline V gene, CDR1 is MNHNS and CDR2 is SASEGT. CDR3 in amino acids: CASSEAWGGAHEQYF. The CDR3 coding sequence is TGTGCCAGCAGTGAAGCGTGGGGGGGGGCCCACGAGCAGTACTTC.

This clonotype was seen ten or more times. The CDR3 protein is CASSIRRSQSGNTIYF. The DNA of the CDR3 is TGTGCCAGCAGTATAAGACGGAGCCAGTCTGGAAACACCATATATTTT. The rearrangement joins TRBV6-1 to TRBJ1-3; D uncertain. With 5 bases removed from V and 1 base from J, the gap between germline ends came to 15 bases. CDR3 size: 16 residues. CDR1 is MNHNS and CDR2 is SASEGT in the germline V gene.

Comments on this clonotype: One end of the junction is discordant with germline, which a read error may explain. This CDR3 is CSSSLQGAGANVLTF. CDR3 coding DNA: TGTTCCAGCAGCTTGCAAGGGGCTGGGGCCAACGTCCTGACTTTC. The chain joins TRBV5-4 to TRBJ2-6, with a possible D match to TRBD1 (5 bases). Germline V gene lookup returns CDR1 SGHNT and CDR2 YYREEE (reference sequence). The CDR3 is 15 residues long.